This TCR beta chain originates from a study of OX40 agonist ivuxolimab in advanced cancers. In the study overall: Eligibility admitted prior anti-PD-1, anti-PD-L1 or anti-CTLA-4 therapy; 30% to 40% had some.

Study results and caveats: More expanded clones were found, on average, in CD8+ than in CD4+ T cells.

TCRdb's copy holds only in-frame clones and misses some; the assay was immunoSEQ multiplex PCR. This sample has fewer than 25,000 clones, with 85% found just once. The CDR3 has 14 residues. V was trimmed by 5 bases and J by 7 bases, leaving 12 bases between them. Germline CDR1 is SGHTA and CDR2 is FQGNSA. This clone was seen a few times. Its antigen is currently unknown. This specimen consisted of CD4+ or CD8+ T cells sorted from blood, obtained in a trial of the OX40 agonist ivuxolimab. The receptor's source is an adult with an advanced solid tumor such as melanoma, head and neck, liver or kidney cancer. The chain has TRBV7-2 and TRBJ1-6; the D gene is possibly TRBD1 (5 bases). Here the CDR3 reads CASSNQGTNSPLHF. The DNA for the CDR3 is TGTGCCAGCAGCAACCAGGGAACCAATTCACCCCTCCACTTT.